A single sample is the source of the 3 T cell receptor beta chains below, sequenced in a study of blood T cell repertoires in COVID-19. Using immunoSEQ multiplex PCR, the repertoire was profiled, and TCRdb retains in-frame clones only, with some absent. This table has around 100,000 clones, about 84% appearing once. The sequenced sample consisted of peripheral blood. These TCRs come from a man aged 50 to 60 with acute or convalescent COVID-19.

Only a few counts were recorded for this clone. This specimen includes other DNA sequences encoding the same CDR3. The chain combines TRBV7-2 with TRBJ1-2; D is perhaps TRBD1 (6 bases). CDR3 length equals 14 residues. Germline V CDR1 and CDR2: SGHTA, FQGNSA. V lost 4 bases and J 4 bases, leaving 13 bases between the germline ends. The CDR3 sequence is CASSSSGGSYGYTF. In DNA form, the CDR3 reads TGTGCCAGCAGCTCCTCGGGGGGCAGCTATGGCTACACCTTC.

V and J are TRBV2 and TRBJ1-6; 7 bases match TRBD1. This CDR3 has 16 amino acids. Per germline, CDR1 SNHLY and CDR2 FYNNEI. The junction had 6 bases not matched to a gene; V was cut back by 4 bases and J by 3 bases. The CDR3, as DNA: TGTGCCAGCAGTGGCCCAGGGGGAAACTATAATTCACCCCTCCACTTT. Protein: CASSGPGGNYNSPLHF.

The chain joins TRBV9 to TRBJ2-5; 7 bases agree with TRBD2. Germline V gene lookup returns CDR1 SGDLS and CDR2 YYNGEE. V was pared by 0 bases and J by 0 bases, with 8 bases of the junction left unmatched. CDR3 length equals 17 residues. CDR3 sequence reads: CASSVAWVAGYQETQYF. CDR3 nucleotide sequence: TGTGCCAGCAGCGTAGCTTGGGTAGCGGGTTACCAAGAGACCCAGTACTTC.